The 15 T cell receptor beta chains below were found in one sample sequenced in a study of cytomegalovirus exposure and HLA in healthy donors. 60 Vbeta and 13 Jbeta primers were used in PCR. The protocol was immunoSEQ multiplex PCR, while the TCRdb copy is restricted to in-frame clones and leaves out a portion. The table lists about 140,000 clones, 76% of them singletons. The sequenced sample was PBMCs. All receptors derive from a man aged 40-49 years in good health and CMV-seronegative.

V and J are TRBV19 and TRBJ1-1; D gene unclear. Per germline, CDR1 LNHDA and CDR2 SQIVND (reference sequence). The CDR3 totals 10 residues. The ends were cut back, 8 bases at V and 6 bases at J, with 7 bases in the middle. The DNA for the CDR3 is TGTGCCAGTTACACCGCTGAAGCTTTCTTT. As protein: CASYTAEAFF.

As regards this clone: Other DNA sequences from this sample encode an identical CDR3 as well. The rearrangement links TRBV5-6 to TRBJ1-6, with D hard to call. The CDR3 has 14 amino acids. Germline CDR1 is SGHDT and CDR2 is YYEEEE. With 0 bases removed from V and 7 bases from J, the gap between germline ends came to 8 bases. The CDR3 nucleotides are TGTGCCAGCAGCTTGGTAGCAGTCAATTCACCCCTCCACTTT. Its translation is CASSLVAVNSPLHF.

The rearrangement links TRBV29-1 to TRBJ2-3; 10 bases are a match to TRBD2. CDR3 length: 16 amino acids. The germline gives CDR1 SQVTM, CDR2 ANQGSEA. The V segment lost 4 bases and the J segment 6 bases; nucleotides outside the gene matches: 13. The CDR3, as DNA: TGCAGCGTTGTAGGGGAACTAGCGGGAAACCCGGATACGCAGTATTTT. It yields the protein CSVVGELAGNPDTQYF.

The CDR3 coding sequence is TGCGCCAGCAGGACTAGCGGGGGGACCCCTGTAGGGACCCAGTACTTC. This codes for CASRTSGGTPVGTQYF. The chain employs TRBV5-1 and TRBJ2-5; 13 bases are a match to TRBD2. This CDR3 is 16 amino acids long. Germline CDR1 SGHRS, CDR2 YFSETQ. Losses at the gene ends were 5 bases for V and 7 bases for J; bases not matched to a gene: 11.

Only one count was recorded for this clone. The rearrangement links TRBV6-4 to TRBJ1-1; D remains ambiguous. V shed 4 bases and J shed 1 base, with 7 bases lying between them. The germline V gene has CDR1 MRHNA and CDR2 SNTAGT. CDR3 size: 13 residues. The CDR3 bases are TGTGCCAGCAGTGCCGTAGAGAACACTGAAGCTTTCTTT. It codes for CASSAVENTEAFF.

The chain recombines TRBV14 with TRBJ2-7; 9 positions match TRBD1. The CDR3 loop spans 12 amino acids. The trim removed 5 bases at V and 6 bases at J, leaving 2 bases unmatched. The germline gives CDR1 SGHDN, CDR2 FVKESK. The CDR3 DNA is TGTGCCAGCAGCTGGACAGGGGTCGAGCAGTACTTC. Translation: CASSWTGVEQYF.

This clone was observed a few times. This rearrangement joins TRBV18 to TRBJ1-3; D unresolved. Trimming cost V 0 bases and J 0 bases, with 6 bases left between them. Germline CDR1 KGHSH, CDR2 LQKENI. The CDR3 has 15 residues. The CDR3 DNA sequence: TGTGCCAGCTCACCACCGGCTCCCTCTGGAAACACCATATATTTT. This gives the protein CASSPPAPSGNTIYF.

This chain links TRBV5-1 with TRBJ1-1; TRBD1 is a possible D gene (6 bases). V lost 4 bases to trimming and J lost 1 base, with 14 bases between them. Germline V gene sequence: CDR1 SGHRS, CDR2 YFSETQ. The CDR3 length is 15 residues. The CDR3 loop is CASSPKLTGNTEAFF. The CDR3 DNA is TGCGCCAGCAGCCCCAAGTTGACAGGGAACACTGAAGCTTTCTTT.

This clone was observed a handful of times. The rearrangement links TRBV4-2 to TRBJ1-2; 7 bases match TRBD1. Looked up from germline, CDR1 is LGHNA and CDR2 is YNFKEQ. The V gene end was trimmed by 1 base and the J gene end by 4 bases; junction bases not matched to a gene: 6. The CDR3 has 15 residues. Here the CDR3 DNA reads TGTGCCAGCAGCCAAGTCGCGACAGGGCCCTATGGCTACACCTTC. Translated, it gives CASSQVATGPYGYTF.

V is TRBV9 and J is TRBJ2-2, with D unclear. The germline V gene has CDR1 SGDLS and CDR2 YYNGEE. The V end was cut by 0 bases, the J end by 0 bases, with 6 bases between. The CDR3 extends over 15 amino acids. CDR3 nucleotide sequence: TGTGCCAGCAGCGTAGGCCTACCGAACACCGGGGAGCTGTTTTTT. The encoded protein is CASSVGLPNTGELFF.

The gene calls are TRBV6-7 and TRBJ2-1; TRBD2 matches 13 bases. TRBV6-7 is labeled an ORF, and its function is uncertain. The CDR3 has 23 amino acids. The junction had 18 bases not matched to a gene; V was cut back by 1 base and J by 0 bases. The CDR3: CASSYYLDTGTSGASLSYNEQFF. In DNA, the CDR3 is TGTGCCAGCAGTTACTATCTGGACACCGGGACTAGCGGGGCCTCCCTCTCCTACAATGAGCAGTTCTTC.

In this sample, this clone turned up a few times. The genes are TRBV28 and TRBJ2-5, with TRBD1 identical over 8 bases. V lost 6 bases to trimming and J lost 5 bases; unmatched junction nucleotides: 14. Germline V gene data show CDR1 as MDHEN and CDR2 as SYDVKM. There are 16 residues in the CDR3. The CDR3 reads CASRDIGQGGRETQYF. CDR3 nucleotides: TGTGCCAGCAGGGATATCGGACAGGGTGGCAGGGAGACCCAGTACTTC.

This clone was seen a few times. CDR3 residues: CASSLGGTGELFF. The CDR3 coding sequence is TGTGCCAGCAGTCTAGGCGGGACCGGGGAGCTGTTTTTT. V and J are TRBV28 and TRBJ2-2, with D possibly matching TRBD2 (5 bases). V shed 5 bases and J shed 5 bases, with 9 bases lying between them. CDR3 length equals 13 residues. Germline values: CDR1 MDHEN, CDR2 SYDVKM. Full variable domain (rest looked up from reference TRBV28 and TRBJ2-2): DVKVTQSSRYLVKRTGEKVFLECVQDMDHENMFWYRQDPGLGLRLIYFSYDVKMKEKGDIPEGYSVSREKKERFSLILESASTNQTSMYLCASSLGGTGELFFGEGSRLTVL.

The CDR3 sequence: CASSYSRQGAYEQYF. The CDR3 DNA sequence: TGTGCCAGCAGTTACTCGAGACAGGGGGCCTACGAGCAGTACTTC. The chain has TRBV6-6 and TRBJ2-7, with TRBD1 identical over 9 bases. The length of the CDR3 is 15 residues. CDR1 and CDR2 (germline): MNHNY, SVGAGI (reference sequence). J gave up 2 bases and V 0 bases, and 2 bases lay outside the gene matches.

The rearrangement joins TRBV5-1 to TRBJ2-5; 10 positions agree with TRBD1. This CDR3 has 16 amino acids. From germline, CDR1 is SGHRS and CDR2 YFSETQ. Losses at the gene ends were 1 base for V and 3 bases for J; bases not matched to a gene: 6. The CDR3 protein is CASSLSPGTGEETQYF. The CDR3 region has the DNA TGCGCCAGCAGCTTGTCTCCGGGGACAGGGGAAGAGACCCAGTACTTC. The complete variable domain, with remaining parts taken from reference TRBV5-1 and TRBJ2-5, reads KAGVTQTPRYLIKTRGQQVTLSCSPISGHRSVSWYQQTPGQGLQFLFEYFSETQRNKGNFPGRFSGRQFSNSRSEMNVSTLELGDSALYLCASSLSPGTGEETQYFGPGTRLLVL.